This TCR beta chain was identified during a study of cytomegalovirus exposure and HLA in healthy donors. Across the study: Researchers previously reported finding roughly 120 million unique TCR beta sequences from approximately 190 million T cells.

Each of the donors was a healthy bone marrow donor. The PCR was carried out with 60 Vbeta primers and 13 Jbeta primers. Here immunoSEQ multiplex PCR was the method, and the copy in TCRdb shows in-frame clones only, minus some. In the table there are roughly 100,000 clones, over 8% of which are singletons. Per the germline V gene, CDR1 is GTSNPN and CDR2 is SVGIG (reference sequence). The germline V and J ends were trimmed by 8 bases and 1 base, with 14 bases remaining between them. The CDR3 loop spans 13 amino acids. This clone was observed a few times. Sequenced input: PBMCs. The chain has TRBV30 and TRBJ1-1; D possibly corresponds to TRBD1 (5 bases). This sequence originates from a man aged 50-59 years in good health and CMV-seropositive. Written as DNA, the CDR3 is TGTGCCCAGGGCCAGAGAGCGAACACTGAAGCTTTCTTT. Its translation is CAQGQRANTEAFF.